The next 28 T cell receptor beta chains were all read from a single sample in a study of human T cells and chemical hapten exposure. TCRdb reprocessed the RACE reads with MiXCR, giving one entry per CDR3 protein. The sample comprises about 45,000 distinct CDR3 sequences, about 4.5% of which are singletons, and approximately 5.5% rests with the top ten. The time point: healthy volunteer bleed at 2 weeks. Total RNA came from unfractionated whole blood. What was sequenced was whole blood. Every receptor here comes from a human donor in good health. Some clones in this sample may be carry-over from other donors' samples.

V and J are TRBV4-1 and TRBJ2-7, with TRBD2 as a possible D gene (5 bases). V was trimmed by 5 bases and J by 5 bases, leaving 19 bases between them. CDR1 MGHRA and CDR2 YSYEKL come from the germline V gene. The CDR3 runs 15 residues. CDR3 amino acids: CASSLGDGGWDEQYF. The CDR3 nucleotides read TGCGCCAGCAGCTTGGGAGATGGTGGCTGGGACGAGCAGTACTTC.

This clonotype was counted only a few times. The V and J genes are TRBV28 and TRBJ2-3; D call uncertain. V shed 4 bases and J shed 4 bases, with 9 bases lying between them. Germline V gives CDR1 MDHEN, CDR2 SYDVKM. The CDR3 runs to 13 residues. CDR3 amino acids: CASSSQTPDTQYF. CDR3 DNA: TGTGCCAGCAGTTCGCAGACCCCAGATACGCAGTATTTT.

This chain connects TRBV6-5 to TRBJ2-3; no clear D gene. Trimming removed 7 bases at V and 7 bases at J, with 9 bases between. This CDR3 comprises 11 residues. The germline V gene encodes CDR1 MNHEY and CDR2 SVGAGI. The CDR3 sequence is CASTLQNTQYF. The CDR3 nucleotides read TGTGCCAGCACCTTACAGAATACGCAGTATTTT.

This clonotype was seen repeatedly, ten times or more. The chain has TRBV10-3 and TRBJ2-1; 15 bases line up with TRBD2. The V and J ends lost 10 bases and 2 bases, in that order; junction bases with no gene match: 12. The CDR3 covers 18 residues. Per the germline V gene, CDR1 is ENHRY and CDR2 is SYGVKD. CDR3 DNA sequence: TGTGCCACGGCCTCCGGGACTAGCGGGAGGATTCCCTACAATGAGCAGTTCTTC. Residues: CATASGTSGRIPYNEQFF.

This clonotype has ten or more counts. The chain combines TRBV6-2 or TRBV6-3 with TRBJ1-1, with D unresolved. The V gene lost 7 bases and the J gene lost 7 bases, with 7 bases spanning the gap. The CDR3 contains 10 residues. From germline, CDR1 is MNHEY and CDR2 SVGEGT. CDR3 sequence (DNA): TGTGCCAGCAAAGCAGGTGAAGCTTTCTTT. Protein sequence: CASKAGEAFF.

This clonotype appeared a few times. The rearrangement joins TRBV29-1 to TRBJ2-7; TRBD2 matches 11 bases. Losses at the gene ends were 1 base for V and 5 bases for J; bases not matched to a gene: 4. This CDR3 contains 14 residues. Germline-derived CDR1 and CDR2 are SQVTM and ANQGSEA. Here the CDR3 reads CSVEVVAGGHEQYF. The DNA for the CDR3 is TGCAGCGTTGAAGTTGTAGCGGGAGGGCACGAGCAGTACTTC.

This clonotype was seen repeatedly, ten times or more. This sequence joins TRBV7-9 and TRBJ1-5, with D unclear. This CDR3 contains 14 residues. CDR1 is SEHNR and CDR2 is FQNEAQ in the germline V gene (reference sequence). Deletions cut 2 bases from V and 4 bases from J, with 9 bases between. CDR3 amino acids: CASSLSADNQPQHF. The CDR3 DNA follows: TGTGCCAGCAGCTTATCGGCAGATAATCAGCCCCAGCATTTT.

In its sample, this clonotype was seen many times. V usage is TRBV6-5 and J usage is TRBJ2-3; the match to TRBD2 covers 9 bases. The V segment lost 2 bases and the J segment 1 base; nucleotides outside the gene matches: 4. Looked up from germline, CDR1 is MNHEY and CDR2 is SVGAGI. The CDR3 contains 16 residues. The DNA of the CDR3 is TGTGCCAGCAGTTACCTTCTAGCGGGACGCACAGATACGCAGTATTTT. This encodes CASSYLLAGRTDTQYF.

This clonotype occurred many times. V is TRBV24-1 and J is TRBJ1-5; no reliable D call. Trimming shortened V by 5 bases and J by 6 bases, and 10 bases separated the two germline ends. CDR3 length: 13 residues. The V gene's germline CDR1 is KGHDR and CDR2 SFDVKD. CDR3: CATSVSYGQPQHF. CDR3 DNA: TGTGCCACCAGTGTGTCATACGGTCAGCCCCAGCATTTT.

This clonotype was observed many times. V is TRBV5-6 and J is TRBJ2-3; D is possibly TRBD2 (5 bases). CDR3 size: 15 residues. Trimming stripped 4 bases from V and 2 bases from J, with 14 bases between. The germline V gene encodes CDR1 SGHDT and CDR2 YYEEEE. The CDR3 is CASSPGGRFTDTQYF. The DNA for the CDR3 is TGTGCCAGCAGCCCCGGAGGTCGTTTCACAGATACGCAGTATTTT.

The table lists this clonotype with many counts. The chain has TRBV20-1 and TRBJ2-7; TRBD2 agrees at 12 bases. V gave up 1 base and J gave up 2 bases; unmatched junction bases: 3. This CDR3 comprises 15 residues. Germline CDR1 is DFQATT and CDR2 is SNEGSKA (reference sequence). CDR3 sequence: CSARAPSGRAYEQYF. CDR3 coding DNA: TGCAGTGCTAGAGCTCCTAGCGGGAGGGCCTACGAGCAGTACTTC.

At least ten counts were recorded for this clonotype. The genes are TRBV5-4 and TRBJ2-7, with D possibly matching TRBD1 (6 bases). The CDR3 covers 15 residues. Per germline, CDR1 SGHNT and CDR2 YYREEE (reference sequence). With 1 base removed from V and 2 bases from J, the gap between germline ends came to 13 bases. In DNA form, the CDR3 reads TGTGCCAGCAGCTTGAAGGGACACCGACCCTACGAGCAGTACTTC. Translation gives CASSLKGHRPYEQYF.

This clonotype occurred many times. This chain uses TRBV9 with TRBJ2-1; a weak D match, TRBD2 (6 bases). Per germline, CDR1 SGDLS and CDR2 YYNGEE. There are 15 residues in the CDR3. The V and J ends lost 1 base and 0 bases respectively, with 8 bases between them. Here the CDR3 reads CASSVNGGSYNEQFF. In nucleotides, the CDR3 is TGTGCCAGCAGCGTAAACGGGGGCTCCTACAATGAGCAGTTCTTC. Full variable domain (remainder filled in from reference TRBV9 and TRBJ2-1): DSGVTQTPKHLITATGQRVTLRCSPRSGDLSVYWYQQSLDQGLQFLIQYYNGEERAKGNILERFSAQQFPDLHSELNLSSLELGDSALYFCASSVNGGSYNEQFFGPGTRLTVL.

This clonotype was counted at least ten times. The genes are TRBV27 and TRBJ1-2; D perhaps matches TRBD1 (5 bases). The V end lost 4 bases, the J end lost 0 bases, and 15 bases lay between the germline ends. Per the germline V gene, CDR1 is MNHEY and CDR2 is SMNVEV (reference sequence). CDR3 length: 16 amino acids. CDR3 protein: CASSSHLGGANYGYTF. The CDR3 coding sequence is TGTGCCAGCAGTTCCCACTTGGGGGGGGCTAACTATGGCTACACCTTC.

Ten or more counts support this clonotype. The chain carries TRBV28 and TRBJ2-4; 9 bases agree with TRBD1. CDR1 MDHEN and CDR2 SYDVKM come from the germline V gene. CDR3 length equals 16 residues. The V segment lost 2 bases and the J segment 0 bases; nucleotides outside the gene matches: 2. The CDR3 region has the DNA TGTGCCAGCAGTTTAGGGACAGGGCAAGCCAAAAACATTCAGTACTTC. This encodes CASSLGTGQAKNIQYF.

The chain combines TRBV9 with TRBJ1-1, with TRBD1 as a possible D gene (6 bases). V shed 5 bases and J shed 4 bases, with 18 bases lying between them. Germline lookup yields CDR1 SGDLS and CDR2 YYNGEE. The CDR3 is 15 residues long. This chain's CDR3 is CASSPGGLMGTEAFF. The CDR3, as DNA: TGTGCCAGCAGTCCCGGGGGGCTCATGGGCACTGAAGCTTTCTTT.

At least ten counts were recorded for this clonotype. The V gene is TRBV28, the J gene TRBJ2-1; unclear D gene. The CDR3 has 13 residues. In germline, CDR1 is MDHEN, CDR2 SYDVKM. The ends were cut back, 2 bases at V and 8 bases at J, with 10 bases in the middle. The CDR3 loop is CASSLILGDEQFF. The CDR3 DNA sequence: TGTGCCAGCAGTTTAATATTAGGAGATGAGCAGTTCTTC.

This clonotype occurred many times. The chain is built from TRBV11-3 and TRBJ2-3, with D hard to call. Germline loops: CDR1 SGHNT, CDR2 YENEEA. CDR3 length: 14 residues. Trimming pared 2 bases from V and 2 bases from J, leaving 8 bases between. The CDR3 region has the DNA TGTGCCAGCAGCTTAAGCCGACTCACAGATACGCAGTATTTT. As protein: CASSLSRLTDTQYF.

This clonotype has only a few counts. The rearrangement uses TRBV4-1 and TRBJ2-1, with TRBD2 matching over 12 bases. Germline trimming cut 0 bases from V and 7 bases from J; bases unmatched to any gene: 7. The CDR3 sequence is 17 residues long. Germline loops: CDR1 MGHRA, CDR2 YSYEKL. This CDR3 is CASSQELAGGGRNEQFF. The CDR3, as DNA: TGCGCCAGCAGCCAAGAACTAGCGGGAGGTGGCCGGAATGAGCAGTTCTTC.

This clonotype was counted many times. Sequence at one end of the junction differs from germline and may be a read error. The rearrangement links TRBV20-1 to TRBJ1-1; no reliable D call. Per germline, CDR1 DFQATT and CDR2 SNEGSKA (reference sequence). This CDR3 is 11 amino acids long. DNA of the CDR3: TGCAGTGCTCGAGGGAACGCTGAAGCTTTCTTT. It specifies CSARGNAEAFF.

This clonotype showed up many times. This chain links TRBV11-2 with TRBJ1-2; weak D call: TRBD1 (5 bases). There are 14 residues in the CDR3. The V and J ends lost 5 bases and 8 bases respectively, with 18 bases between them. Germline V CDR1 and CDR2: SGHAT, FQNNGV. In DNA form, the CDR3 reads TGTGCCAGCAGCCCGGGGGAGACAGTAGGCGGCTACACCTTC. Protein: CASSPGETVGGYTF. Variable domain in full (rest from reference TRBV11-2 and TRBJ1-2): EAGVAQSPRYKIIEKRQSVAFWCNPISGHATLYWYQQILGQGPKLLIQFQNNGVVDDSQLPKDRFSAERLKGVDSTLKIQPAKLEDSAVYLCASSPGETVGGYTFGSGTRLTVV.

This clonotype has at least ten counts. The chain has TRBV24-1 and TRBJ2-7; a possible D gene is TRBD1 (5 bases). Germline CDR1 is KGHDR and CDR2 is SFDVKD. The CDR3 runs 12 residues. V dropped 3 bases and J dropped 5 bases, with 7 bases sitting between them. The CDR3 spells CATSDPRDEQYF. CDR3 bases: TGTGCCACCAGTGATCCCAGGGACGAGCAGTACTTC.

This clonotype was observed many times. The gene calls are TRBV29-1 and TRBJ2-7; 8 bases match TRBD2. Germline assignment: CDR1 SQVTM and CDR2 ANQGSEA. This CDR3 has 14 amino acids. The V and J ends lost 4 bases and 2 bases, in that order; junction bases with no gene match: 7. The chain's CDR3 is CSVGSTSGTYEQYF. The CDR3 DNA sequence: TGCAGCGTTGGGTCCACTAGCGGTACCTACGAGCAGTACTTC.

This clonotype was observed at least ten times. The chain employs TRBV7-6 and TRBJ1-1, with TRBD1 identical over 9 bases. The CDR3 extends over 14 amino acids. With V trimmed by 3 bases and J by 9 bases, 8 bases remained unmatched. The germline V gene encodes CDR1 SGHVS and CDR2 FNYEAQ. Here the CDR3 DNA reads TGTGCCAGCAGCTTCCGGGACAGGGAGGGCAAAGCTTTCTTT. This codes for CASSFRDREGKAFF.

This clonotype was seen a few times. The rearrangement links TRBV2 to TRBJ2-7, with TRBD2 identical over 12 bases. CDR3 length: 14 residues. Germline CDR1 and CDR2: SNHLY and FYNNEI. After removal of 7 bases from V and 2 bases from J, the junction contained 3 bases not matched to a gene. CDR3 DNA: TGTGCCAGCACCTCTAGCGGGAGGGCCTACGAGCAGTACTTC. Translating gives CASTSSGRAYEQYF.

This clonotype came up many times. J is TRBJ2-2 and V is TRBV20-1; TRBD1 matches at 10 bases. The CDR3 length is 15 residues. Germline CDR1 reads DFQATT; CDR2 reads SNEGSKA (reference sequence). J lost 4 bases, V lost 5 bases, and 7 bases had no gene match. The CDR3 coding sequence is TGCAGTGCTCCGATGTGGGACAGGGGCACCGGGGAGCTGTTTTTT. Protein: CSAPMWDRGTGELFF.

This clonotype was counted between two and nine times. This sequence joins TRBV28 and TRBJ2-5, with D perhaps TRBD2 (6 bases). Germline assignment: CDR1 MDHEN and CDR2 SYDVKM. This CDR3 is 15 amino acids long. V was trimmed by 10 bases and J by 5 bases, leaving 23 bases between them. CDR3 residues: CATRRAGIGSETQYF. The DNA for the CDR3 is TGTGCCACCCGACGAGCGGGTATAGGGTCGGAGACCCAGTACTTC.

V and J are TRBV12-3 or TRBV12-4 and TRBJ2-6, with a tentative D call TRBD1 (5 bases). Trimming stripped 5 bases from V and 0 bases from J, with 14 bases between. This CDR3 has 17 amino acids. DNA of the CDR3: TGTGCCAGCAGTAACAGGATGCAAGTCTCTGGGGCCAACGTCCTGACTTTC. Protein product: CASSNRMQVSGANVLTF.